Following are 11 T cell receptor beta chains from one sample sequenced in a study of healthy donors' naive CD4 and CD8 T cells. TCR libraries were built from about 500 ng of total RNA by linear amplification. Using its own MiXCR run on the reads, TCRdb lists one record per CDR3 protein. This sample has 150,000 to 200,000 distinct CDR3 sequences, with 74% found just once. Specimen: naive CD4+ and CD8+ T cells sorted from blood, pooled from several donors. These receptors originate from a pool of human donors in good health; the sample pools cells from several healthy donors.

This sequence joins TRBV10-3 and TRBJ1-5, with a tentative D call TRBD1 (6 bases). This CDR3 region has 15 residues. V was pared by 0 bases and J by 6 bases, with 12 bases between. The germline CDR1 and CDR2 sequences are ENHRY and SYGVKD. Here the CDR3 reads CAISESRGFGQPQHF. DNA for the CDR3: TGTGCCATCAGTGAGTCCAGGGGATTTGGTCAGCCCCAGCATTTT.

The table lists this clonotype with a few counts. The chain uses TRBV19 and TRBJ1-2; the match to TRBD1 covers 7 bases. From germline, CDR1 is LNHDA and CDR2 SQIVND (reference sequence). The CDR3 runs 16 residues. Trimming at V came to 4 bases and at J to 4 bases, leaving 12 bases not matched to a gene. The chain's CDR3 is CASSTLGTGAGYGYTF. The CDR3 DNA reads as TGTGCCAGTAGTACACTTGGCACAGGGGCGGGCTATGGCTACACCTTC. Complete variable domain (other parts from reference TRBV19 and TRBJ1-2): DGGITQSPKYLFRKEGQNVTLSCEQNLNHDAMYWYRQDPGQGLRLIYYSQIVNDFQKGDIAEGYSVSREKKESFPLTVTSAQKNPTAFYLCASSTLGTGAGYGYTFGSGTRLTVV.

The chain has TRBV19 and TRBJ1-1; no definite D call. V was pared by 8 bases and J by 4 bases, with 11 bases between. The length of the CDR3 is 12 residues. Germline V CDR1 and CDR2: LNHDA, SQIVND (reference sequence). The CDR3 region is CASANPGTEAFF. CDR3 coding DNA: TGTGCCAGTGCAAACCCGGGCACTGAAGCTTTCTTT.

V is TRBV20-1 and J is TRBJ2-1; the match to TRBD2 covers 9 bases. V was clipped by 3 bases and J by 5 bases; unmatched bases: 5. CDR1 and CDR2 from the germline V gene are DFQATT and SNEGSKA (reference sequence). The CDR3 runs to 14 residues. The CDR3 coding sequence is TGCAGTGCTAGTGCGGGAGGGCGAAACAATGAGCAGTTCTTC. As protein: CSASAGGRNNEQFF.

This clonotype was recorded only once. The V call is TRBV4-3, the J call TRBJ2-7; D ambiguous. There are 14 residues in the CDR3. V lost 1 base to trimming and J lost 6 bases, with 13 bases between them. From germline, CDR1 is LGHNA and CDR2 YSLEER. DNA of the CDR3: TGCGCCAGCAGCCAAGGACCACCAGATCCCGAGCAGTACTTC. As protein: CASSQGPPDPEQYF.

This sequence joins TRBV5-1 and TRBJ2-3; D perhaps matches TRBD1 (6 bases). Germline V CDR1 and CDR2: SGHRS, YFSETQ. This CDR3 is built from 15 residues. Deletions cut 1 base from V and 4 bases from J, with 13 bases between. The CDR3 loop reads CASSLTGFSADTQYF. The CDR3 nucleotides are TGCGCCAGCAGCTTGACAGGGTTTTCTGCAGATACGCAGTATTTT.

This clonotype was recorded only once. V usage is TRBV28 and J usage is TRBJ2-7; possibly TRBD2 for D (5 bases). CDR1 is MDHEN and CDR2 is SYDVKM in the germline V gene. CDR3 length: 14 amino acids. Between the trimmed V and J ends, which lost 4 bases and 4 bases, there was a span of 14 bases. CDR3 sequence reads: CASSSPEGLYEQYF. CDR3 nucleotides: TGTGCCAGCAGTTCCCCCGAGGGATTATACGAGCAGTACTTC.

The rearrangement joins TRBV29-1 to TRBJ1-3; D gene ambiguous. Deletions cut 6 bases from V and 8 bases from J, with 14 bases between. Germline CDR1 SQVTM, CDR2 ANQGSEA. CDR3 length: 12 amino acids. The CDR3 DNA reads as TGCAGCGTCCTTCGGGGTACGGACACCATATATTTT. It encodes CSVLRGTDTIYF. Supplemented by reference TRBV29-1 and TRBJ1-3, the full variable domain reads SAVISQKPSRDICQRGTSLTIQCQVDSQVTMMFWYRQQPGQSLTLIATANQGSEATYESGFVIDKFPISRPNLTFSTLTVSNMSPEDSSIYLCSVLRGTDTIYFGEGSWLTVV.

This chain connects TRBV27 to TRBJ2-7; possible D gene TRBD2, 6 bases. The CDR3 is made up of 15 amino acids. In germline, CDR1 is MNHEY, CDR2 SMNVEV (reference sequence). V was clipped by 1 base and J by 3 bases, with 13 bases between them. The CDR3 loop reads CASSLWPSGRYEQYF. CDR3 nucleotide sequence: TGTGCCAGCAGTTTATGGCCCAGCGGGCGCTACGAGCAGTACTTC.

In this sample, this clonotype turned up a few times. The chain has TRBV13 and TRBJ2-7, with TRBD2 matching 7 bases. The V segment lost 0 bases and the J segment 5 bases; nucleotides outside the gene matches: 1. The V gene's germline CDR1 is PRHDT and CDR2 FYEKMQ (reference sequence). The CDR3 totals 13 residues. The CDR3 sequence is CASSLGRGDEQYF. The CDR3 coding sequence is TGTGCCAGCAGCTTAGGCCGGGGGGACGAGCAGTACTTC.

The CDR3 sequence: CSVETGSGNTIYF. DNA for the CDR3: TGCAGCGTTGAAACGGGCTCTGGAAACACCATATATTTT. This sequence joins TRBV29-1 and TRBJ1-3; D not resolved. CDR1 is SQVTM and CDR2 is ANQGSEA in the germline V gene. The CDR3 is 13 residues long. V was pared by 2 bases and J by 0 bases, with 5 bases between.